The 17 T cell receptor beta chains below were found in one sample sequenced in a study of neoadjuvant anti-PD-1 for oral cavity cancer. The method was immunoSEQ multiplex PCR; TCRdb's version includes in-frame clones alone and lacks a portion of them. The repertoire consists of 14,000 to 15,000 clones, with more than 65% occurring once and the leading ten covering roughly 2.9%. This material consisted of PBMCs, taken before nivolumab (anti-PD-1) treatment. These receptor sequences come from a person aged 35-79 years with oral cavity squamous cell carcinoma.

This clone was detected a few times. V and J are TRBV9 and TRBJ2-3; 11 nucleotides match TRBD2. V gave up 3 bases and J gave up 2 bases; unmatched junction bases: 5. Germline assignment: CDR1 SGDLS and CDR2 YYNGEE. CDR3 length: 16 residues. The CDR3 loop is CASSARLAGSTDTQYF. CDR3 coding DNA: TGTGCCAGCAGCGCCCGACTAGCGGGATCCACAGATACGCAGTATTTT.

The CDR3, as DNA: TGTGCCAGCAGCCATGGGACAGGGGTGGATGAGCAGTTCTTC. This gives the protein CASSHGTGVDEQFF. The J gene is TRBJ2-1, the V gene TRBV4-2; 10 bases align to TRBD1. V was pared by 3 bases and J by 8 bases, with 4 bases of the junction left unmatched. This CDR3 has 14 residues. The germline gives CDR1 LGHNA, CDR2 YNFKEQ.

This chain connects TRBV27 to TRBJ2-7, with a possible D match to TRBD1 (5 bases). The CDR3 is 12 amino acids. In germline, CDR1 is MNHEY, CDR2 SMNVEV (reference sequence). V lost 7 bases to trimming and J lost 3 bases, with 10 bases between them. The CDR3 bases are TGTGCCAGCATGGGGCAGAACTACGAGCAGTACTTC. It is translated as CASMGQNYEQYF.

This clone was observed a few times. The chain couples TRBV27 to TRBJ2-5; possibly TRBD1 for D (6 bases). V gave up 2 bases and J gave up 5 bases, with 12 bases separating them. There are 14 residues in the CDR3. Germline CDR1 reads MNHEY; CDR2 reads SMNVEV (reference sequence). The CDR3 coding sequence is TGTGCCAGCAGTTTAAAACCAGGGGTGGAGACCCAGTACTTC. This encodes CASSLKPGVETQYF.

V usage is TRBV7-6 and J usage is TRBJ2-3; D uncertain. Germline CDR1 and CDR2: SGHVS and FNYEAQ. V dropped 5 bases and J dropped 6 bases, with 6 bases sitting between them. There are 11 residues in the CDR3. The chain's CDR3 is CASSNADTQYF. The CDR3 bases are TGTGCCAGCAGCAACGCCGATACGCAGTATTTT.

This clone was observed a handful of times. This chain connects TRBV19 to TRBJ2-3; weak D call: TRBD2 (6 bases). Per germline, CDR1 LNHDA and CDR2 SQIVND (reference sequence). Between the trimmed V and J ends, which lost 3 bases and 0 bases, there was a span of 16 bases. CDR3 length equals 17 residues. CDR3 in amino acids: CASSMVAGSLSTDTQYF. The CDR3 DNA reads TGTGCCAGTAGTATGGTCGCGGGGAGCCTTAGCACAGATACGCAGTATTTT.

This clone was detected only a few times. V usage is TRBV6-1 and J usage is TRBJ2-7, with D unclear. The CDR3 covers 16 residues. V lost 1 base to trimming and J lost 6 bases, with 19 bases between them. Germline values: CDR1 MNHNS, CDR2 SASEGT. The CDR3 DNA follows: TGTGCCAGCAGTGAAGGGGCAGCCTTCTCCTCTGGCGAGCAGTACTTC. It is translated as CASSEGAAFSSGEQYF.

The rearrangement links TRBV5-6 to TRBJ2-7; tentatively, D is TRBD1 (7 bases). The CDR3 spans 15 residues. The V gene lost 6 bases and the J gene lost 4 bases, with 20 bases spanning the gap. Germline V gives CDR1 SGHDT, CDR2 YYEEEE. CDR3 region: CASIQTGRTIYEQYF. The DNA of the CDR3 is TGTGCCAGCATCCAGACAGGGAGGACTATTTACGAGCAGTACTTC.

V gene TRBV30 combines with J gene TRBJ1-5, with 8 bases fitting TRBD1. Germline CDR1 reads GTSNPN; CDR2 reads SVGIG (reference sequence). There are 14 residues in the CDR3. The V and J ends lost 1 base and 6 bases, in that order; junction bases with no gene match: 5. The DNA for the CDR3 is TGTGCCTGGAGTGCTATACAGGGGGGTCAGCCCCAGCATTTT. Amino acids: CAWSAIQGGQPQHF.

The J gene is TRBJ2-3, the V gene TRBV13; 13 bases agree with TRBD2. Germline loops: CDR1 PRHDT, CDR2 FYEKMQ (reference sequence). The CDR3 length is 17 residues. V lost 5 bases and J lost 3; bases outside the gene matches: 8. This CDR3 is CASSPERLAGGTDTQYF. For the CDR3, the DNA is TGTGCCAGCAGCCCGGAGCGACTAGCGGGGGGAACAGATACGCAGTATTTT.

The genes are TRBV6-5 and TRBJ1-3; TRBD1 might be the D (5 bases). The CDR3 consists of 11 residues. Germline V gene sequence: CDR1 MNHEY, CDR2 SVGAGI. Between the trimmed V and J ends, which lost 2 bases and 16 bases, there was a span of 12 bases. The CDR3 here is CASSYMGRTYF. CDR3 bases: TGTGCCAGCAGTTACATGGGACGGACTTATTTT.

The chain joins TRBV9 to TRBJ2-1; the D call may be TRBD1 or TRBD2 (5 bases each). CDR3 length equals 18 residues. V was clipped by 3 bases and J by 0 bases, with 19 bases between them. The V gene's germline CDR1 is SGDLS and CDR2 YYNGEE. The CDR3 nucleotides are TGTGCCAGCAGCGAGGGACCGTGGGGACGATCCTCCTACAATGAGCAGTTCTTC. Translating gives CASSEGPWGRSSYNEQFF.

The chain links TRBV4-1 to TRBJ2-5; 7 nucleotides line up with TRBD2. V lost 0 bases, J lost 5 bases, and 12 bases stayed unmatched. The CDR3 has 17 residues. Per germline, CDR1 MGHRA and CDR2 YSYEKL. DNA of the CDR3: TGCGCCAGCAGCCAAGATCTCGGAGCGGGGTTAACGGAGACCCAGTACTTC. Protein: CASSQDLGAGLTETQYF.

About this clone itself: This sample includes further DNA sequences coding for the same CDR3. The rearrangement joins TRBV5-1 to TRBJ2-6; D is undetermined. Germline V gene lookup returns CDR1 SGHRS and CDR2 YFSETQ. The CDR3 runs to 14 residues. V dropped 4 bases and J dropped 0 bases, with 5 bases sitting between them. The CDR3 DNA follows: TGCGCCAGCAGCCTCGACTCTGGGGCCAACGTCCTGACTTTC. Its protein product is CASSLDSGANVLTF.

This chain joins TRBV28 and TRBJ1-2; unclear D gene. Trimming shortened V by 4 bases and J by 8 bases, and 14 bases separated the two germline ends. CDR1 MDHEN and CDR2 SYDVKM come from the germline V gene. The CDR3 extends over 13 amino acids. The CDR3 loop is CASSSLAALGYTF. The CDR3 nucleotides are TGTGCCAGCAGTTCGCTGGCGGCCCTAGGCTACACCTTC.

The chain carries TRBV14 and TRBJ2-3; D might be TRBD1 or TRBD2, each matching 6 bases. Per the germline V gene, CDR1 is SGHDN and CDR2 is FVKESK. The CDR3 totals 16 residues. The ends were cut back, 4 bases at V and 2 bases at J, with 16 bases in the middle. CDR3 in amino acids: CASSRTAGHLTDTQYF. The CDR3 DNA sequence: TGTGCCAGCAGCCGGACAGCGGGTCATCTCACAGATACGCAGTATTTT. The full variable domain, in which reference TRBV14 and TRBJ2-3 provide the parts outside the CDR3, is EAGVTQFPSHSVIEKGQTVTLRCDPISGHDNLYWYRRVMGKEIKFLLHFVKESKQDESGMPNNRFLAERTGGTYSTLKVQPAELEDSGVYFCASSRTAGHLTDTQYFGPGTRLTVL.

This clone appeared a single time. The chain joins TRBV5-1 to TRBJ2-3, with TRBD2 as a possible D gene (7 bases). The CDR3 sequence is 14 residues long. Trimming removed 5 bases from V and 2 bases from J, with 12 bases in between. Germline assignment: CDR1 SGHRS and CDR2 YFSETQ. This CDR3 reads CASRGGEPTDTQYF. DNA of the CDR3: TGCGCCAGCAGAGGGGGGGAGCCCACAGATACGCAGTATTTT.